The text below deals with one T cell receptor (beta chain). Losses at the gene ends were 5 bases for V and 3 bases for J; bases not matched to a gene: 5. CDR1 is MNHEY, CDR2 SVGAGI, per germline. This CDR3 region has 14 residues. The data belong to a study of blood T cell repertoires in COVID-19. At the level of the study: Sites in the United States, Italy and Spain provided acute and convalescent COVID-19 samples.

In the original workflow: Researchers report that nucleated cell counts were estimated from reference gene primer amplification. The method was immunoSEQ multiplex PCR; TCRdb's version includes in-frame clones alone and lacks a portion of them. The V and J calls and clone size come from that table; D and trimming were worked out from the DNA. This sample yields around 100,000 clones, of which around nine tenths are seen a single time; roughly 3.5% belongs to the top ten. The sequence was collected from a human donor in a cohort sampled during active COVID-19. The sample comprised peripheral blood. V and J are TRBV6-5 and TRBJ1-2; 8 nucleotides line up with TRBD1. The CDR3 is CASSLQGGDYGYTF. CDR3 in DNA: TGTGCCAGCAGTCTACAGGGGGGTGACTATGGCTACACCTTC.